This passage covers 9 T cell receptor beta chains from one sample sequenced in a study of T cells in Graves' hyperthyroidism and ophthalmopathy. Amplification yielded TCR beta CDR3 regions, with RNA transcripts as the source. An initial round of RT-PCR targeting the TCR CDR3 relied on the HTBI primer set. TCRdb recomputed calls from the multiplex PCR reads with MiXCR, one row per CDR3 protein. The table has hundreds of thousands of distinct CDR3 sequences, around a sixth seen once. Material for sequencing was blood. These receptors originate from a woman in her 50s with Graves' hyperthyroidism that later progressed to Graves' ophthalmopathy.

This clonotype came up many times. The chain carries TRBV11-2 and TRBJ1-2; D is unresolved. This CDR3 is 14 amino acids long. Trimming pared 1 base from V and 4 bases from J, leaving 10 bases between. Germline values: CDR1 SGHAT, CDR2 FQNNGV. In DNA, the CDR3 is TGTGCCAGCAGCTTAGGACGGCAGTCCTATGGCTACACCTTC. Translated, it gives CASSLGRQSYGYTF.

This chain uses TRBV5-5 with TRBJ1-2; 12 bases fit TRBD1. Trimming cost V 3 bases and J 4 bases; bases outside gene matches: 4. The CDR3 contains 15 residues. Germline V lookup: CDR1 SGHKS, CDR2 YYEKEE (reference sequence). CDR3 sequence reads: CASSWGQGAVYGYTF. The CDR3 region has the DNA TGTGCCAGCAGCTGGGGACAGGGGGCTGTCTATGGCTACACCTTC. The full variable domain, its missing parts supplied by reference TRBV5-5 and TRBJ1-2, is DAGVTQSPTHLIKTRGQQVTLRCSPISGHKSVSWYQQVLGQGPQFIFQYYEKEERGRGNFPDRFSARQFPNYSSELNVNALLLGDSALYLCASSWGQGAVYGYTFGSGTRLTVV.

The J gene is TRBJ2-2, the V gene TRBV6-2 or TRBV6-3, with 7 bases fitting TRBD1. CDR1 MNHEY and CDR2 SVGEGT come from the germline V gene. The J segment lost 2 bases and the V segment lost 5 bases, leaving 8 bases of the junction unmatched. The CDR3 spans 16 residues. This CDR3 is CASSTTGAYNTGELFF. CDR3 sequence (DNA): TGTGCCAGCAGTACCACAGGGGCCTATAACACCGGGGAGCTGTTTTTT.

On this clonotype itself: The conserved final phenylalanine or tryptophan is absent from the CDR3, which likely points to a read error. The chain is built from TRBV12-3 or TRBV12-4 and TRBJ1-2; 9 bases map to TRBD1. This CDR3 comprises 16 residues. V shed 6 bases, J shed 0 bases, and the junction held 8 bases outside the gene matches. CDR3 bases: TGTGCCAGCAGCCCAGGGACAGGGCTTTCTAACTATGGCTACACCTGC. It specifies CASSPGTGLSNYGYTC.

In its sample, this clonotype was seen many times. This chain joins TRBV10-3 and TRBJ1-2, with D maybe TRBD1 (5 bases). There are 18 residues in the CDR3. Germline V lookup: CDR1 ENHRY, CDR2 SYGVKD. Trimming cost V 0 bases and J 9 bases, with 26 bases left between them. The CDR3 is CAISESNGGAVSPGSYTF. CDR3 bases: TGTGCCATCAGTGAGTCTAATGGAGGGGCAGTGAGCCCAGGAAGCTACACCTTC.

There are many counts of this clonotype. Written as DNA, the CDR3 is TGTGCCAGCAGCCCGACTAGGGGCACAGATACGCAGTATTTT. Its protein is CASSPTRGTDTQYF. This chain uses TRBV3-1 with TRBJ2-3; maybe TRBD2 (6 bases). V gave up 4 bases and J gave up 1 base, with 9 bases separating them. CDR3 length equals 14 residues. In germline, CDR1 is LGHDT, CDR2 YNNKEL (reference sequence).

V gene TRBV5-1 combines with J gene TRBJ2-4; D tentatively fits TRBD1 or TRBD2 (5 bases each). Germline loops: CDR1 SGHRS, CDR2 YFSETQ. V lost 4 bases and J 2 bases, leaving 10 bases between the germline ends. CDR3 length: 14 amino acids. The CDR3 is CASSEPGPKNIQYF. The DNA of the CDR3 is TGCGCCAGCAGCGAACCGGGACCCAAAAACATTCAGTACTTC.

This clonotype was detected only a few times. The chain uses TRBV20-1 and TRBJ2-3, with D tentatively TRBD2 (6 bases). The CDR3 totals 15 residues. V was cut by 2 bases and J by 0 bases, with 12 bases left in between. From germline, CDR1 is DFQATT and CDR2 SNEGSKA (reference sequence). CDR3 sequence reads: CSARQRGTSTDTQYF. CDR3 nucleotide sequence: TGCAGTGCTAGACAGAGAGGGACTAGCACAGATACGCAGTATTTT.

The J gene is TRBJ2-7, the V gene TRBV6-2 or TRBV6-3, with 8 bases aligning to TRBD2. The V gene end was trimmed by 7 bases and the J gene end by 0 bases; junction bases not matched to a gene: 8. The CDR3 contains 15 residues. Germline V gene lookup returns CDR1 MNHEY and CDR2 SVGEGT. DNA for the CDR3: TGTGCCAGCATTATGGCGGGGGGCCGCTCCTACGAGCAGTACTTC. This translates into CASIMAGGRSYEQYF.